This is a list of T cell receptor beta chains from one sample in a study of control samples from healthy donors and cancer patients. The method was immunoSEQ multiplex PCR; TCRdb's version includes in-frame clones alone and lacks a portion of them. The table lists about 130,000 clones, around 94% of them singletons, with 13% to 15% in the top ten. What was sequenced was PBMCs. These receptors all stem from a man in his 60s with colorectal cancer. Each CDR3 is given with its conserved first and last residue. Each record gives: V gene, clone size, J gene, D gene, CDR3 protein, CDR3 DNA. The D gene is left open where the match is weak. The size of a clone is reported for some rows only, either as once, few or many, or as a class for expanded clones.

>TRBV3-1/TRBV3-2|.|TRBJ1-6|.
CASSQDSYSYNSPLHF
TGTGCCAGCAGCCAAGACAGTTACTCCTATAATTCACCCCTCCACTTT
>TRBV29-1|.|TRBJ2-7|TRBD1
CSVEETGGDEQYF
TGCAGCGTTGAAGAAACAGGGGGCGACGAGCAGTACTTC
>TRBV19|.|TRBJ2-3|.
CASSIVSGSGDTQYF
TGTGCCAGTAGTATAGTGTCAGGGAGTGGTGATACGCAGTATTTT
>TRBV6-1|.|TRBJ1-5|.
CASSEYRPDQPQHF
TGTGCCAGCAGTGAATATCGGCCGGATCAGCCCCAGCATTTT
>TRBV29-1|once|TRBJ1-1|.
CSVDETAQNTEAFF
TGCAGCGTTGACGAAACAGCACAGAACACTGAAGCTTTCTTT
>TRBV28|.|TRBJ1-2|.
CASIRRGSRVYGYTF
TGTGCCAGCATCAGAAGGGGCAGCAGAGTTTATGGCTACACCTTC
>TRBV7-2|once|TRBJ2-3|.
CASSSGPSRGTDTQYF
TGTGCCAGCAGCTCGGGCCCTTCTAGGGGCACAGATACGCAGTATTTT
>TRBV2|.|TRBJ2-3|.
CASTPGGSDTQYF
TGTGCCAGCACCCCGGGGGGCTCAGATACGCAGTATTTT
>TRBV5-8|.|TRBJ2-5|TRBD1
CASSSSGTGSGETQYF
TGTGCCAGCAGCTCATCCGGGACAGGGTCGGGAGAGACCCAGTACTTC
>TRBV4-3|.|TRBJ2-5|.
CASSQGGETQYF
TGCGCCAGCAGCCAAGGAGGAGAGACCCAGTACTTC
>TRBV27|.|TRBJ1-5|.
CASSFTDSNQPQHF
TGTGCCAGCAGTTTCACAGATAGCAATCAGCCCCAGCATTTT
>TRBV5-1|.|TRBJ2-3|.
CASSLGRGRVTDTQYF
TGCGCCAGCAGCTTGGGAAGAGGGAGAGTTACAGATACGCAGTATTTT
>TRBV18|.|TRBJ2-2|TRBD1
CASSPTGQGATGELFF
TGTGCCAGCTCACCCACCGGACAGGGGGCGACCGGGGAGCTGTTTTTT
>TRBV19|.|TRBJ2-2|.
CASKRGGGELFF
TGTGCCAGCAAACGGGGTGGCGGGGAGCTGTTTTTT
>TRBV7-9|.|TRBJ1-2|.
CASSSASTPRDGYTF
TGTGCCAGCAGTTCCGCGTCGACCCCTAGGGATGGCTACACCTTC
>TRBV4-3|.|TRBJ2-3|.
CASSQDGLSDTQYF
TGCGCCAGCAGCCAAGACGGCCTATCGGATACGCAGTATTTT
>TRBV19|.|TRBJ2-7|.
CASSIVGRESYEQYF
TGTGCCAGTAGTATAGTCGGCAGGGAATCCTACGAGCAGTACTTC
>TRBV7-9|.|TRBJ2-1|.
CASSPQGDDEQFF
TGTGCCAGCAGCCCTCAGGGTGACGATGAGCAGTTCTTC
>TRBV6-6|few|TRBJ1-2|.
CASTQRGGYTF
TGTGCCAGCACTCAAAGAGGTGGCTACACCTTC
>TRBV6-1|once|TRBJ1-5|.
CASSEGQIQPQHF
TGTGCCAGCAGTGAAGGGCAGATTCAGCCCCAGCATTTT
>TRBV19|.|TRBJ1-1|TRBD1
CASSTGGAATEAFF
TGTGCCAGTAGCACAGGGGGCGCGGCCACTGAAGCTTTCTTT
>TRBV3-1/TRBV3-2|.|TRBJ2-3|TRBD1
CASSQDEGQFTDTQYF
TGTGCCAGCAGCCAAGATGAGGGACAGTTCACAGATACGCAGTATTTT
>TRBV28|.|TRBJ2-7|TRBD1
CASSGTGTGIYEQYF
TGTGCCAGCAGCGGCACCGGGACAGGGATCTACGAGCAGTACTTC
>TRBV9|.|TRBJ2-1|.
CASSVGTLTPQNEQFF
TGTGCCAGCAGCGTAGGCACTCTCACGCCCCAGAATGAGCAGTTCTTC
>TRBV7-8|.|TRBJ2-7|.
CASSLGRSYEQYF
TGTGCCAGCAGCTTAGGGCGCTCCTACGAGCAGTACTTC
>TRBV30|.|TRBJ1-3|.
CAWSFGQTDSGNTIYF
TGTGCCTGGAGTTTCGGACAGACGGACTCTGGAAACACCATATATTTT
>TRBV20-1|once|TRBJ1-1|.
CSAPAHTEAFF
TGCAGTGCTCCGGCGCACACTGAAGCTTTCTTT
>TRBV11-2|.|TRBJ1-1|.
CASSLGGPREAFF
TGTGCCAGCAGCTTAGGGGGGCCTCGGGAGGCTTTCTTT
>TRBV7-7|.|TRBJ2-2|.
CASSPTRTGELFF
TGTGCCAGCAGCCCCACCAGAACCGGGGAGCTGTTTTTT
>TRBV6-2/TRBV6-3|.|TRBJ1-3|.
CASSYSSGNTIYF
TGTGCCAGCAGTTACTCGTCCGGAAACACCATATATTTT
>TRBV9|.|TRBJ1-4|.
CASSVAGISGEKLFF
TGTGCCAGCAGCGTGGCCGGGATTTCGGGGGAAAAACTGTTTTTT
>TRBV6-6|.|TRBJ1-4|TRBD1
CASRPGQGTAGEKLFF
TGTGCCAGCAGGCCCGGACAGGGGACGGCTGGTGAAAAACTGTTTTTT
>TRBV5-5|once|TRBJ2-1|.
CASSLRQVYEQFF
TGTGCCAGCAGCTTAAGACAGGTCTATGAGCAGTTCTTC
>TRBV20-1|.|TRBJ2-7|.
CSASPASYEQYF
TGCAGTGCTAGTCCCGCCTCCTACGAGCAGTACTTC
>TRBV18|.|TRBJ2-7|.
CASSPPSGYEQYF
TGTGCCAGCTCACCACCCTCGGGGTACGAGCAGTACTTC
>TRBV24-1|.|TRBJ2-3|TRBD2
CATQARGGADTQYF
TGTGCCACCCAAGCTCGGGGGGGGGCAGATACGCAGTATTTT
>TRBV7-8|.|TRBJ1-2|.
CASSLDTGVYGYTF
TGTGCCAGCAGCTTAGACACAGGAGTCTATGGCTACACCTTC
>TRBV5-1|.|TRBJ1-5|.
CASSSRPRGALGGNQPQHF
TGCGCCAGCAGCTCCAGGCCACGGGGGGCATTGGGAGGCAATCAGCCCCAGCATTTT
>TRBV29-1|once|TRBJ1-1|.
CSVEAWNTEAFF
TGCAGCGTTGAAGCCTGGAACACTGAAGCTTTCTTT
>TRBV29-1|.|TRBJ1-1|.
CSVVNTEAFF
TGCAGCGTCGTGAACACTGAAGCTTTCTTT
>TRBV6-6|once|TRBJ2-3|TRBD1
CASGGQGFTDTQYF
TGTGCCAGCGGGGGACAGGGCTTCACAGATACGCAGTATTTT
>TRBV14|.|TRBJ2-5|.
CASSPPARSETQYF
TGTGCCAGCAGCCCACCCGCGAGAAGCGAGACCCAGTACTTC
>TRBV6-5|.|TRBJ2-7|TRBD1
CASSIRGQAYEQYF
TGTGCCAGCAGTATCCGGGGACAGGCCTACGAGCAGTACTTC
>TRBV12-3/TRBV12-4|.|TRBJ1-5|.
CASSLLKNQPQHF
TGTGCCAGCAGTCTTTTGAAGAATCAGCCCCAGCATTTT
>TRBV6-5|.|TRBJ2-7|.
CASSPDGGRSYEQYF
TGTGCCAGCAGCCCCGATGGGGGGAGGTCCTACGAGCAGTACTTC
>TRBV2|.|TRBJ1-1|TRBD1
CASRGDRGGMNTEAFF
TGTGCCAGCAGAGGGGACAGGGGTGGGATGAACACTGAAGCTTTCTTT
>TRBV6-1|once|TRBJ1-2|.
CASSDTDYGYTF
TGTGCCAGCAGTGATACGGACTATGGCTACACCTTC
>TRBV7-2|.|TRBJ2-3|TRBD2
CASSLLAGRGGDTQYF
TGTGCCAGCAGCTTACTAGCGGGAAGAGGTGGGGATACGCAGTATTTT
>TRBV3-1/TRBV3-2|.|TRBJ2-7|.
CASSPGAVGSYEQYF
TGTGCCAGCAGCCCCGGTGCAGTAGGGTCCTACGAGCAGTACTTC
>TRBV2|.|TRBJ1-1|TRBD1
CASSPGGTGRNTEAFF
TGTGCCAGCAGCCCGGGAGGGACAGGGCGGAACACTGAAGCTTTCTTT
>TRBV7-9|.|TRBJ2-5|TRBD1
CASSVGQGEGASRETQYF
TGTGCCAGCAGCGTCGGACAGGGGGAAGGGGCATCCCGAGAGACCCAGTACTTC
>TRBV18|.|TRBJ2-1|TRBD1
CASSPRQGASDVNEQFF
TGTGCCAGCTCACCCAGACAGGGGGCGAGTGACGTGAATGAGCAGTTCTTC